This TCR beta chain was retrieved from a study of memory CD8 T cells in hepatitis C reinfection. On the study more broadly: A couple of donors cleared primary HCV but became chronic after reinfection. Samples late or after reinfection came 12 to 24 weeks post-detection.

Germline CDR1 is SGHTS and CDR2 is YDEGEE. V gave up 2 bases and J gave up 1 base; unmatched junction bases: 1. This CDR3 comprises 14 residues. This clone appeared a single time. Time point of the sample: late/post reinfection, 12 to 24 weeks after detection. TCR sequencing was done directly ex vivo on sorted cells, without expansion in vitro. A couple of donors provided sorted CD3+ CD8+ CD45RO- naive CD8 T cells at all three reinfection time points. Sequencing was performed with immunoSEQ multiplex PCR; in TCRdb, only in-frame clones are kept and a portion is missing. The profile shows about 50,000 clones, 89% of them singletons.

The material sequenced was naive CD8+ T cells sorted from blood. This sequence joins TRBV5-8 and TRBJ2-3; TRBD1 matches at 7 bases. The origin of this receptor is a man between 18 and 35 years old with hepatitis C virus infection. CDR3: CASSLGTGTDTQYF. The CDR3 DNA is TGTGCCAGCAGCTTAGGGACAGGCACAGATACGCAGTATTTT.